Described below is a single T cell receptor (beta chain) sequence and its context. What this receptor recognizes is not known. No base qualities exist here, and no much larger clone lies one base off it. Each collaborating institution followed its own protocols to collect whole blood in K2EDTA tubes. Collaborator samples were shipped for TCRbeta analysis as frozen whole blood, isolated PBMCs, or DNA extracted from either sample type. TCRbeta CDR3 regions were amplified from genomic DNA by means of the immunoSEQ Assay, a bias-controlled multiplex PCR. In the original analysis: The number of nucleated cells in each sample was estimated from the amplification of reference gene primers within the assay. To quantify the absolute abundance of each unique TCRbeta CDR3 rearrangement, sequence reads were collapsed and filtered. Productive Simpson clonality was computed per sample as the square root of Simpson's diversity index over productive rearrangements. Held by TCRdb, this immuneACCESS table contains in-frame sequences only and omits some clones. Under half of the omission traces to an unresolved V gene where checked; the cause of the rest is unknown. The V and J calls and clone size are taken from that table; D and trimming were inferred from the DNA. Counted in this sample were approximately 190,000 clones; 84% of them appeared once. The ten largest clones take up roughly 5% of the sample.

The source of the sample is a study of blood T cell repertoires in COVID-19 (dated by TCRdb to the early 2020s). About the investigation overall: The collaborator samples originated in the United States, Italy and Spain and spanned the acute and convalescent phases of COVID-19. HLA class I and class II types, where available, came from metadata supplied by the sample provider rather than from assay-based typing. Samples came from the ongoing ImmuneRACE study (first 160 participants) plus 1,254 subjects from 6 global collaborators. Sample metadata almost always included a de-identified subject ID, COVID-19 status, age in years and sex. Subjects who had been exposed to COVID-19, were actively infected with it, or had recovered from it provided the deeply sampled blood TCRbeta repertoires that made up the dataset. The prospective study material was composed of cDNA or gDNA derived from T cells, B-cell-depleted T cells, or PBMCs. The repertoires were released in a freely available public database intended as a resource for research on the immune response to SARS-CoV-2.

Overall results and qualifications from the work: The quantity of clinical and demographic metadata differed by source and by participant and was supplied without curation.

This receptor was taken from a woman in her 70s with active or convalescent COVID-19. Sequencing was performed on peripheral blood.

The sequence in DNA is TGCAGCGTTGGGGGAGGGGTGGGCAATGAGCAGTTCTTC. Its translation reads: CSVGGGVGNEQFF. The V and J genes are TRBV29-1 and TRBJ2-1; TRBD2 fits 7 bases in the junction. CDR1 and CDR2 are read off the germline V gene as SQVTM and ANQGSEA. The CDR3 starts with the cysteine, ends with the phenylalanine, and has 13 residues. Just CDR3 DNA is preserved here, 39 bases in frame from base 1. The V end gives up 4 bases and the J end 6 bases, leaving 6 bases in the junction not matched to a gene.